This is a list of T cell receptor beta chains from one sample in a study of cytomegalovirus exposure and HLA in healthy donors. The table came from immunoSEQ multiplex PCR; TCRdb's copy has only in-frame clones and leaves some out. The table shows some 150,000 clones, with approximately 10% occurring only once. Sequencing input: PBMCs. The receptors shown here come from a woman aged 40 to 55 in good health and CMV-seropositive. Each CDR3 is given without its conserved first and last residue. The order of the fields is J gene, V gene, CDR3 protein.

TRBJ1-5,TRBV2,ASRGTVYNQPQH
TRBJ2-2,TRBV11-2,ASSYYKFSDTGELF
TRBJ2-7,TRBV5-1,ASSTGTLWDEQY
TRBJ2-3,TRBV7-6,ASSFPTSGGSTDTQY
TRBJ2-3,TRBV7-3,ASSLQGGDTQY
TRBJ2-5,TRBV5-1,ASSPGLAGGTWETQY
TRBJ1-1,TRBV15,ATSRPGTGDTEAF
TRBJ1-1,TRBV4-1,ASSQDSVPEAF
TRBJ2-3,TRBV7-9,ASSVGPHLEQFTDTQY
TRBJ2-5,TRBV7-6,ASSLGSGMGTQY
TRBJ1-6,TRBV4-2,ASSQVNLANSPLH
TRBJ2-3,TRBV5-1,ASSLGLAGSTDTQY
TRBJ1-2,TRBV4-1,ASSQVSGTPNYGYT
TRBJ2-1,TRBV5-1,ASSPRTGTNEQF
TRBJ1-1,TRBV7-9,ASSLDSNTEAF
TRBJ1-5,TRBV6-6,ASSPGGPQH
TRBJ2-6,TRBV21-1,ASSKVSTRGTGKVSGANVLT
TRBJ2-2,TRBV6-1,ASSEAGGGADTGELF
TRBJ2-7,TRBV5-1,ASSLTGGFGEQY
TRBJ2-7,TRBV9,ASSVNEQASSYEQY
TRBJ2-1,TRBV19,ASSIGSGGFSYNEQF
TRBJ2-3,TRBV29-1,SALPGTGGTDTQY
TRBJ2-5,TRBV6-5,ASRTSGQETQY
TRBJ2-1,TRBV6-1,ASSHGTGNEQF
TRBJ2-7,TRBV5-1,ASSQDIGSYEQY
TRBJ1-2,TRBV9,ASSVRDRNYGYT
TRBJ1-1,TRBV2,AGRGRAMNTEAF
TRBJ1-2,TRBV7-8,ASSLREGGGYT
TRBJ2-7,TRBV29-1,SVTTGGTYEQY
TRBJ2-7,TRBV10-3,AISESGGVYEQY
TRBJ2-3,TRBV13,ASSQGGQDTQY
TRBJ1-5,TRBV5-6,ASSSLTQGSRGNQPQH
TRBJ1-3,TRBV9,ASSPSPDLRNTIY
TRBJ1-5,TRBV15,ATSRDWDRRGQPQH
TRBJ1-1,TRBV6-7,ASSYSTGWGRTEAF
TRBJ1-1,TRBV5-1,ASSLPGQGAIEAF
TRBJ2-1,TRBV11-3,ASSLDTAGAGNEQF
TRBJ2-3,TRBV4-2,ASSQGSRGDSSTDTQY
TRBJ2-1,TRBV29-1,TVTGSERNEQF
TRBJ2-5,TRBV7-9,ASSRTGGETQY
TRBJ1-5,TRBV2,ASSEAALSGGPQH
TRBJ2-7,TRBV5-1,ASSQLQGNEQY
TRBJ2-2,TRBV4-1,ASSQVLAGIYTGELF
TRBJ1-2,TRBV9,ASSPGGDGGYT
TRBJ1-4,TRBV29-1,SVDRTGRGEKLF
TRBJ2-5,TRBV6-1,ASRSFETGEETQY
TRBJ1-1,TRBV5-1,ASSRGDRGDTEAF
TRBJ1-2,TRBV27,ASSPRDRGLPGHGYT
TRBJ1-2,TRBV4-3,ASSQGQGVDGYT
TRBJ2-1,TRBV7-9,ASSSPGQGNEQF
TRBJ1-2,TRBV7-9,ASTIEGNYGYT
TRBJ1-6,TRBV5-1,ASSVQGPPLH
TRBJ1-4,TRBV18,ASSPSGSPNEKLF
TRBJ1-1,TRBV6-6,ASSFGDTNTEAF
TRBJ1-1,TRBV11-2,ASSARDRRRTEAF
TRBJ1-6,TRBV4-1,ASSQDEWNSPLH
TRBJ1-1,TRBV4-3,ASSQVGGAGRGQAF
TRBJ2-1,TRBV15,ATSGGLAFPNEQF